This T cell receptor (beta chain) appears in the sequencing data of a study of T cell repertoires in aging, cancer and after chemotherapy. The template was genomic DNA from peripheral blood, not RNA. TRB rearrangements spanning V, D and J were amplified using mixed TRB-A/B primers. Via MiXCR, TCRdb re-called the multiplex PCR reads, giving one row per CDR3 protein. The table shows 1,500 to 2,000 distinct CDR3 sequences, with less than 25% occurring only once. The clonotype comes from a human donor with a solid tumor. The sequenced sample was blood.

The CDR3 region has the DNA TGCAGTGCTAGAGCTCCAGGTTGGGGGGAAGAGACCCAGTACTTC. This encodes CSARAPGWGEETQYF. The V call is TRBV20-1, the J call TRBJ2-5; possible D gene TRBD2, 6 bases. The V gene's germline CDR1 is DFQATT and CDR2 SNEGSKA (reference sequence). This CDR3 is 15 amino acids long. The V end lost 1 base, the J end lost 3 bases, and 15 bases lay between the germline ends.